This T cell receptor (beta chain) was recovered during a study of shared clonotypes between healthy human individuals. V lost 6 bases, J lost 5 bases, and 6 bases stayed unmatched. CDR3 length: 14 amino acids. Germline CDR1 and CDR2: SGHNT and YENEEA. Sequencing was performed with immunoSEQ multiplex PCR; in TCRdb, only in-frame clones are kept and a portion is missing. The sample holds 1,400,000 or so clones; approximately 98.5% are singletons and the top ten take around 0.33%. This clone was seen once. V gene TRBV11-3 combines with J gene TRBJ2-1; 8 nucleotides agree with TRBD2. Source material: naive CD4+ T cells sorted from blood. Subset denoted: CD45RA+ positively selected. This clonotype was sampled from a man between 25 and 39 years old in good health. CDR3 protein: CASRETSGDNEQFF. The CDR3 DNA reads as TGTGCCAGCAGAGAAACTAGCGGAGACAATGAGCAGTTCTTC.